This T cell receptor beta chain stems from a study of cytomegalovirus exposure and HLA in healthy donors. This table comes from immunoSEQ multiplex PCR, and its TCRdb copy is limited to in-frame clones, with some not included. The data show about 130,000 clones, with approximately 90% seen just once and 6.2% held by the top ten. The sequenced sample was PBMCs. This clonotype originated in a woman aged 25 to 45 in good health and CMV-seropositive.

CDR3 bases: TGCGCCAGCAGCCGGACTAGCGGGGGGGTCACCTACAATGAGCAGTTCTTC. This codes for CASSRTSGGVTYNEQFF. The chain is built from TRBV5-1 and TRBJ2-1, with 15 bases identical to TRBD2. J was trimmed by 2 bases and V by 4 bases; bases with no gene match: 4. CDR3 length: 17 residues. Per germline, CDR1 SGHRS and CDR2 YFSETQ.